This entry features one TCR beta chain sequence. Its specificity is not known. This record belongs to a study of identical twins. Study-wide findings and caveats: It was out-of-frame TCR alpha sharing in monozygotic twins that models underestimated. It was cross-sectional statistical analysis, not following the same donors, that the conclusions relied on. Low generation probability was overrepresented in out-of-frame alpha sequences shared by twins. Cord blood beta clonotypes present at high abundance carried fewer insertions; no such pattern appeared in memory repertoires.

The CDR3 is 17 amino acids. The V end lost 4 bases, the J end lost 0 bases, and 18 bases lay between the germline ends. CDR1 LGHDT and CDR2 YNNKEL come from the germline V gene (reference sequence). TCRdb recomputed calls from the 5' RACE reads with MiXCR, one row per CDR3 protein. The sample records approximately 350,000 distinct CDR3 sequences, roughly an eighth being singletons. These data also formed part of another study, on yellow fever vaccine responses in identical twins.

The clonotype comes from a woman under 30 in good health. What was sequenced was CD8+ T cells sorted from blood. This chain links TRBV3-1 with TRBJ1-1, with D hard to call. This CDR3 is CASSRISDGIMNTEAFF. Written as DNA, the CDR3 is TGTGCCAGCAGCCGTATATCAGATGGGATCATGAACACTGAAGCTTTCTTT.